The 32 T cell receptor beta chains below were found in one sample sequenced in a study of CD8 T cells in Susac syndrome. The RNA input was about 0.5 to 1 ug, and it was reverse transcribed with random hexamers. One entry per CDR3 protein, called by TCRdb with MiXCR from the immunoSEQ multiplex PCR reads. The repertoire holds around 110,000 distinct CDR3 sequences, with nearly 96% as singletons. Source material: CD4+ T cells from PBMCs. The receptors were sampled from a human donor with Susac syndrome.

This rearrangement joins TRBV28 to TRBJ2-7; D perhaps matches TRBD1 (5 bases). The CDR3 contains 14 residues. CDR1 is MDHEN, CDR2 SYDVKM, per germline. Between the trimmed V and J ends, which lost 7 bases and 2 bases, there was a span of 15 bases. The CDR3 loop is CASKAPGQAYEQYF. The CDR3 region has the DNA TGTGCCAGCAAAGCCCCCGGACAAGCCTACGAGCAGTACTTC.

The V call is TRBV20-1, the J call TRBJ2-7, with unresolved D. V gave up 3 bases and J gave up 4 bases, with 7 bases separating them. This CDR3 comprises 11 residues. From germline, CDR1 is DFQATT and CDR2 SNEGSKA (reference sequence). In DNA, the CDR3 is TGCAGTGCTAGTGATAGATACGAGCAGTACTTC. Translating it yields CSASDRYEQYF.

The CDR3 DNA is TGTGCCAGCAGTTCTATCGGGGGGGTGTTGGCTGAAGCTTTCTTT. It translates to CASSSIGGVLAEAFF. V gene TRBV27 combines with J gene TRBJ1-1; tentative D call: TRBD1 (5 bases). The CDR3 contains 15 residues. Trimming pared 4 bases from V and 6 bases from J, leaving 18 bases between. Germline CDR1 and CDR2: MNHEY and SMNVEV (reference sequence).

The V call is TRBV6-5, the J call TRBJ2-3, with 10 bases that match TRBD2. Germline trimming cut 0 bases from V and 4 bases from J; bases unmatched to any gene: 4. The germline V gene has CDR1 MNHEY and CDR2 SVGAGI. The CDR3 is 16 amino acids. The CDR3 sequence: CASSYSGLAGADTQYF. As DNA, the CDR3 is TGTGCCAGCAGTTACTCTGGGCTAGCGGGAGCAGATACGCAGTATTTT.

The V gene is TRBV30, the J gene TRBJ1-5, with 7 nucleotides matching TRBD1. This CDR3 is built from 18 residues. CDR1 and CDR2 (germline): GTSNPN, SVGIG (reference sequence). V was pared by 4 bases and J by 0 bases, with 15 bases of the junction left unmatched. Written as DNA, the CDR3 is TGTGCCTGGAAATCCAAGGCCAGGGGGTCGATTAGCAATCAGCCCCAGCATTTT. Amino acids: CAWKSKARGSISNQPQHF.

The chain couples TRBV7-2 to TRBJ2-3; TRBD2 aligns across 12 bases. The CDR3 length is 16 residues. Germline CDR1 and CDR2: SGHTA and FQGNSA. The trim removed 5 bases at V and 0 bases at J, leaving 3 bases unmatched. This CDR3 reads CASSLGTSGSTDTQYF. In DNA, the CDR3 is TGTGCCAGCAGCCTAGGGACTAGCGGGAGCACAGATACGCAGTATTTT.

The rearrangement links TRBV15 to TRBJ2-5; 15 bases are shared with TRBD2. The CDR3 length is 18 residues. V lost 3 bases, J lost 5 bases, and 10 bases stayed unmatched. Per germline, CDR1 LNHNV and CDR2 YYDKDF (reference sequence). The CDR3 DNA reads TGTGCCACCAGCAGGCCTCCGGGACTAGCGGGAGGAGGGGAGACCCAGTACTTC. As protein: CATSRPPGLAGGGETQYF.

The rearrangement links TRBV29-1 to TRBJ2-6; D call uncertain. Per germline, CDR1 SQVTM and CDR2 ANQGSEA. This CDR3 has 14 residues. Trimming removed 4 bases at V and 0 bases at J, with 7 bases between. CDR3 sequence reads: CSVAWGSGANVLTF. In DNA, the CDR3 is TGCAGCGTTGCGTGGGGCTCTGGGGCCAACGTCCTGACTTTC.

CDR3 sequence reads: CSARDPSSGPPVTQYF. In DNA form, the CDR3 reads TGCAGTGCTAGAGATCCGAGTAGCGGGCCCCCAGTTACGCAGTATTTT. This sequence joins TRBV20-1 and TRBJ2-3; 7 positions agree with TRBD2. The CDR3 is 16 amino acids. Germline V lookup: CDR1 DFQATT, CDR2 SNEGSKA (reference sequence). Trimming at V came to 0 bases and at J to 8 bases, leaving 14 bases not matched to a gene.

Here the CDR3 reads CSVVDRGYEQYF. The DNA for the CDR3 is TGCAGCGTTGTGGACAGGGGTTACGAGCAGTACTTC. This chain uses TRBV29-1 with TRBJ2-7; 9 nucleotides align to TRBD1. V lost 4 bases, J lost 4 bases, and 2 bases stayed unmatched. Germline values: CDR1 SQVTM, CDR2 ANQGSEA. The CDR3 consists of 12 residues.

The gene calls are TRBV27 and TRBJ2-1; D not certain. The CDR3 is made up of 18 amino acids. Germline CDR1 and CDR2: MNHEY and SMNVEV (reference sequence). Deletions cut 3 bases from V and 0 bases from J, with 18 bases between. As DNA, the CDR3 is TGTGCCAGCAGTTTGGACCCAGCAACCACGAACTCCTACAATGAGCAGTTCTTC. Its protein product is CASSLDPATTNSYNEQFF.

The V call is TRBV6-5, the J call TRBJ2-5; either TRBD1 or TRBD2 may supply D (6 bases each). Trimming shortened V by 0 bases and J by 0 bases, and 17 bases separated the two germline ends. Germline values: CDR1 MNHEY, CDR2 SVGAGI. This CDR3 contains 18 residues. The CDR3 DNA is TGTGCCAGCAGTTACTCACTCCCGAGGGGGACTTACCAAGAGACCCAGTACTTC. This sequence encodes CASSYSLPRGTYQETQYF.

The chain has TRBV4-3 and TRBJ2-3; 10 positions match TRBD2. The CDR3 is 20 amino acids. The germline V gene encodes CDR1 LGHNA and CDR2 YSLEER. V was clipped by 0 bases and J by 2 bases; unmatched bases: 14. The CDR3 DNA reads as TGCGCCAGCAGCCAAGACAGGCTAGCGGGAGATAGGTTGCTCACAGATACGCAGTATTTT. It encodes CASSQDRLAGDRLLTDTQYF.

The V call is TRBV9, the J call TRBJ2-1; D is ambiguous. This CDR3 has 16 amino acids. The germline V and J ends were trimmed by 0 bases and 1 base, with 11 bases remaining between them. From germline, CDR1 is SGDLS and CDR2 YYNGEE. CDR3 amino acids: CASSVGVTSSYNEQFF. The CDR3, as DNA: TGTGCCAGCAGCGTAGGGGTGACTTCATCCTACAATGAGCAGTTCTTC. Together with reference TRBV9 and TRBJ2-1, the CDR3 gives the full variable domain: DSGVTQTPKHLITATGQRVTLRCSPRSGDLSVYWYQQSLDQGLQFLIQYYNGEERAKGNILERFSAQQFPDLHSELNLSSLELGDSALYFCASSVGVTSSYNEQFFGPGTRLTVL.

The chain carries TRBV6-5 and TRBJ2-7, with D possibly matching TRBD2 (5 bases). Deletions cut 0 bases from V and 4 bases from J, with 10 bases between. Germline values: CDR1 MNHEY, CDR2 SVGAGI. The CDR3 length is 14 residues. CDR3 sequence reads: CASSYSEGRYEQYF. The CDR3 bases are TGTGCCAGCAGTTACTCAGAGGGTCGGTACGAGCAGTACTTC.

The chain links TRBV29-1 to TRBJ2-2; 10 bases match TRBD2. V was pared by 6 bases and J by 8 bases, with 9 bases of the junction left unmatched. The CDR3 contains 14 residues. The germline V gene encodes CDR1 SQVTM and CDR2 ANQGSEA. CDR3 sequence: CSVAGTSVVGELFF. DNA of the CDR3: TGCAGCGTGGCCGGGACTAGCGTGGTTGGGGAGCTGTTTTTT.

This clonotype was recorded once. The CDR3 loop reads CASGGRGRASEQFF. For the CDR3, the DNA is TGTGCCAGCGGTGGTCGCGGGAGGGCCAGTGAGCAGTTCTTC. J is TRBJ2-1 and V is TRBV25-1, with 9 bases identical to TRBD2. The CDR3 contains 14 residues. Germline CDR1 MGHDK, CDR2 SYGVNS. Losses at the gene ends were 8 bases for V and 9 bases for J; bases not matched to a gene: 11.

The chain links TRBV30 to TRBJ2-3; a possible D gene is TRBD2 (6 bases). There are 13 residues in the CDR3. V lost 1 base and J lost 7, with 12 bases in between. Germline V lookup: CDR1 GTSNPN, CDR2 SVGIG (reference sequence). The CDR3: CAWSGERANTQYF. DNA for the CDR3: TGTGCCTGGAGTGGGGAGCGGGCAAATACGCAGTATTTT.

This sequence joins TRBV7-8 and TRBJ1-1; D uncertain. CDR1 SGHVS and CDR2 FQNEAQ come from the germline V gene. Trimming cost V 8 bases and J 0 bases, with 10 bases left between them. This CDR3 contains 13 residues. The CDR3 DNA sequence: TGTGCCAGCGGCGTGCTGGTGAACACTGAAGCTTTCTTT. As protein: CASGVLVNTEAFF.

The rearrangement uses TRBV29-1 and TRBJ1-2, with 7 bases lining up with TRBD1. CDR3 length equals 13 residues. Germline V gene data show CDR1 as SQVTM and CDR2 as ANQGSEA. J gave up 13 bases and V 5 bases, and 16 bases lay outside the gene matches. The CDR3 loop reads CSVRDSLRQGTTF. The CDR3 DNA sequence: TGCAGCGTTCGGGACAGCCTCAGGCAGGGTACCACCTTC.

V and J are TRBV7-2 and TRBJ2-1, with D possibly called TRBD1 or TRBD2 (5 bases each). The CDR3 covers 15 residues. Germline lookup yields CDR1 SGHTA and CDR2 FQGNSA. Deletions cut 5 bases from V and 4 bases from J, with 15 bases between. As DNA, the CDR3 is TGTGCCAGCAGCCCTCGGGACCCGTTTTACAATGAGCAGTTCTTC. Residues: CASSPRDPFYNEQFF.

V and J are TRBV29-1 and TRBJ2-3, with a possible D match to TRBD1 (6 bases). V shed 7 bases and J shed 5 bases, with 13 bases lying between them. The CDR3 length is 12 residues. CDR1 and CDR2 (germline): SQVTM, ANQGSEA. The CDR3 DNA reads TGCAGCGCTGACAGGAACGGAGATACGCAGTATTTT. Its translation is CSADRNGDTQYF.

V gene TRBV6-2 or TRBV6-3 combines with J gene TRBJ2-7, with D perhaps matching TRBD2 (6 bases). Germline V gene lookup returns CDR1 MNHEY and CDR2 SVGEGT. This CDR3 has 16 residues. Trimming pared 4 bases from V and 3 bases from J, leaving 19 bases between. The CDR3 sequence is CASSSDPPGLVYEQYF. The DNA of the CDR3 is TGTGCCAGCAGTTCTGACCCCCCGGGACTTGTCTACGAGCAGTACTTC.

The V and J genes are TRBV20-1 and TRBJ1-5; D gene ambiguous. The germline V and J ends were trimmed by 4 bases and 0 bases, with 22 bases remaining between them. This CDR3 region has 18 residues. Germline CDR1 DFQATT, CDR2 SNEGSKA (reference sequence). CDR3 DNA sequence: TGCAGTGCTACCGACAACGGAGGAGTTTTTGATAGCAATCAGCCCCAGCATTTT. Amino acids: CSATDNGGVFDSNQPQHF.

The chain couples TRBV4-2 to TRBJ2-7, with 7 bases aligning to TRBD1. The junction had 11 bases not matched to a gene; V was cut back by 0 bases and J by 6 bases. The CDR3 runs to 16 residues. Germline CDR1 LGHNA, CDR2 YNFKEQ. CDR3 DNA: TGTGCCAGCAGCCAAGAGACAGGGTCTTCTCTTAGCGAGCAGTACTTC. Its translation: CASSQETGSSLSEQYF.

This sequence joins TRBV3-1 and TRBJ2-1, with TRBD2 matching over 8 bases. This CDR3 contains 14 residues. Unmatched junction bases numbered 7, after V lost 3 bases and J lost 9 bases. Germline-derived CDR1 and CDR2 are LGHDT and YNNKEL (reference sequence). The CDR3 region is CASSHWPGGGEQFF. The CDR3 DNA reads TGTGCCAGCAGCCATTGGCCGGGAGGGGGTGAGCAGTTCTTC.

The chain combines TRBV12-3 or TRBV12-4 with TRBJ2-1; 8 bases map to TRBD2. The CDR3 covers 14 residues. Losses at the gene ends were 7 bases for V and 8 bases for J; bases not matched to a gene: 10. CDR3 loop: CASTLGTRGYEQFF. CDR3 nucleotides: TGTGCCAGCACCCTGGGGACTAGAGGCTATGAGCAGTTCTTC.

V usage is TRBV12-3 or TRBV12-4 and J usage is TRBJ2-1; D remains ambiguous. The CDR3 extends over 15 amino acids. Trimming shortened V by 5 bases and J by 5 bases, and 16 bases separated the two germline ends. Written as DNA, the CDR3 is TGTGCCAGCAGTCCCGGGCAGGCTACCGACAATGAGCAGTTCTTC. Protein product: CASSPGQATDNEQFF.

The V gene is TRBV27, the J gene TRBJ2-7, with D hard to call. The germline CDR1 and CDR2 sequences are MNHEY and SMNVEV (reference sequence). This CDR3 region has 14 residues. V was clipped by 6 bases and J by 2 bases, with 14 bases between them. DNA of the CDR3: TGTGCCAGCAGCCTAAGACCGAAAACCTACGAGCAGTACTTC. Its translation is CASSLRPKTYEQYF.

A single count supports this clonotype. The chain links TRBV28 to TRBJ2-5, with D perhaps matching TRBD1 or TRBD2 (6 bases each). CDR3 length equals 15 residues. Trimming shortened V by 4 bases and J by 3 bases, and 15 bases separated the two germline ends. Germline lookup yields CDR1 MDHEN and CDR2 SYDVKM. The CDR3 DNA is TGTGCCAGCAGTTCTTGGGGGGACAAAGAAGAGACCCAGTACTTC. It encodes CASSSWGDKEETQYF.

The chain couples TRBV5-1 to TRBJ1-1, with no clear D. The CDR3 runs 13 residues. V was clipped by 1 base and J by 1 base, with 5 bases between them. Germline lookup yields CDR1 SGHRS and CDR2 YFSETQ. The CDR3 region is CASSLMENTEAFF. Here the CDR3 DNA reads TGCGCCAGCAGCTTGATGGAGAACACTGAAGCTTTCTTT. The full variable domain, rest sourced from reference TRBV5-1 and TRBJ1-1, is KAGVTQTPRYLIKTRGQQVTLSCSPISGHRSVSWYQQTPGQGLQFLFEYFSETQRNKGNFPGRFSGRQFSNSRSEMNVSTLELGDSALYLCASSLMENTEAFFGQGTRLTVV.

The genes are TRBV4-2 and TRBJ2-5; D is unclear. This CDR3 has 14 amino acids. Looked up from germline, CDR1 is LGHNA and CDR2 is YNFKEQ. V gave up 1 base and J gave up 2 bases, with 8 bases separating them. The CDR3 nucleotides are TGTGCCAGCAGCCAAGTAGAGCGACAAGAGACCCAGTACTTC. It codes for CASSQVERQETQYF.